This T cell receptor beta chain was identified during a study of immune heterogeneity within non-small cell lung tumors. Broader study findings: The study found identical dominant CDR3 beta clonotypes recurring across tumor sites within a patient, alongside site-unique high-frequency clones. Across individual patients, the high-frequency T-cell receptor beta clonotypes were largely distinct.

The authors used about 610 ng of bulk tumor genomic DNA per sample as template. From each primary tumor, several far-apart biopsies were obtained during surgery. Patients underwent curative surgery for non-small cell lung cancer (untreated and newly diagnosed). The CDR3 runs 15 residues. It was a multiplex PCR that amplified TCR beta CDR3, with 32 V and 13 J primers. TCRdb re-called the multiplex PCR reads through MiXCR, storing one row per CDR3 protein. The data hold around 2,900 distinct CDR3 sequences, with about 22% observed a single time. This clonotype was detected only a few times. Its specificity is not known.

Material for sequencing was lung tumor tissue. The chain links TRBV3-2 to TRBJ2-7; TRBD1 was called by the table and not checked on the DNA. TRBV3-2 has pseudogene status. This TCR came from a man in his sixties with non-small cell lung cancer. CDR3 coding DNA: TGTGCCAGCAGCCCGACCGGACAAATCACCTACGAGCAGTACTTC. This codes for CASSPTGQITYEQYF.